This T cell receptor beta chain was recorded in a study of T cell responses to AZD1222 COVID-19 vaccine. Regarding the study as a whole: It was only after the peak T cell response that any repertoires were sampled.

Method: immunoSEQ multiplex PCR; TCRdb's copy keeps in-frame clones and lacks some. The table has 75,000 to 100,000 clones, 85% to 90% seen once. From germline, CDR1 is SSHAT and CDR2 FNYEAQ (reference sequence). The CDR3 extends over 13 amino acids. Points on this clone: Its antigen is as yet unknown. Its ends do not fully match the called genes, so a read error is possible.

This chain links TRBV7-7 with TRBJ2-5; 7 positions agree with TRBD1. Sequences were derived from peripheral blood, sampled on day 0 of AZD1222 vaccination. The clonotype was recovered from an adult in good health. The DNA for the CDR3 is TGTGCTAGCAGTCCCCGGGACAGAGAGACCCAGTACTTC. This codes for CASSPRDRETQYF.